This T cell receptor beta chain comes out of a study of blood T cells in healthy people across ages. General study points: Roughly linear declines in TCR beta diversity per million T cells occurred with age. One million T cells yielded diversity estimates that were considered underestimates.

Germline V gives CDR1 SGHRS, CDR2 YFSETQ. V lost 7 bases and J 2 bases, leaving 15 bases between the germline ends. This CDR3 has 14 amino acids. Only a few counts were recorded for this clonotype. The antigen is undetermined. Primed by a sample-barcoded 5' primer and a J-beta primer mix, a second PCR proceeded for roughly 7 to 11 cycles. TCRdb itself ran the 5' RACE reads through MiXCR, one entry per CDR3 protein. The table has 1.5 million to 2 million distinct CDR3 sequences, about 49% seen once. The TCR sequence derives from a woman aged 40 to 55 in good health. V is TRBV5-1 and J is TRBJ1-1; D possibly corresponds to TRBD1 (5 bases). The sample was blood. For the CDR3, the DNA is TGCGCCAGCGCGACAGCTCCCCCTAACACTGAAGCTTTCTTT. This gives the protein CASATAPPNTEAFF.